This T cell receptor beta chain was sequenced in a study of cytomegalovirus exposure and HLA in healthy donors. In the study overall: HLA-typed donors contributed approximately 92 million unique TCRs, which were held in an early data release.

CDR1 and CDR2 from the germline V gene are MNHEY and SVGAGI. The CDR3 extends over 14 amino acids. The donors, nominally healthy at sampling, likely had unrecorded immune exposures. The PCR was carried out with 60 Vbeta primers and 13 Jbeta primers. Data came from immunoSEQ multiplex PCR; TCRdb stores just in-frame clones and leaves some out. The table includes roughly 130,000 clones, about 82% detected once. The origin of this receptor is a man aged 25 to 40 in good health and CMV-seronegative. The chain links TRBV6-5 to TRBJ2-5; a possible D gene is TRBD1 (6 bases). The DNA end lines up better with TRBJ2-7; the J call may be wrong. Material: PBMCs. CDR3 in DNA: TGTGCCAGCAGTCGAAAAACTCAGGGGAACGAGCAGTACTTC. Its protein is CASSRKTQGNEQYF.